These T cell receptor beta chains were read from a single sample in a study of long-term antiretroviral therapy in people with HIV. Only in-frame clones appear in the TCRdb table, and some are missing; sequencing was by immunoSEQ multiplex PCR. The sample includes about 24,000 clones, 87% seen only once; the top ten take 8% to 9.5%. This specimen consisted of unsorted PBMCs, obtained 1.8 years before starting antiretroviral therapy. Every receptor here comes from a man in his fifties with HIV. The CDR3 runs from the conserved cysteine through the conserved F or W. A D gene is named only where the DNA matches it firmly. Size is omitted from some rows. Given values are once, few, many or a class for expanded clones.

j_gene: TRBJ2-3; d_gene: -; abundance: once; v_gene: TRBV11-2; CDR3nt: TGTGCCAGCAGCCGAGACATAAATTGGGCAGATACGCAGTATTTT; CDR3aa: CASSRDINWADTQYF
j_gene: TRBJ1-2; d_gene: -; abundance: -; v_gene: TRBV30; CDR3nt: TGTGCCTGGAGTAAACAGATCGGAACTGGCTACACCTTC; CDR3aa: CAWSKQIGTGYTF
j_gene: TRBJ2-2; d_gene: TRBD2; abundance: -; v_gene: TRBV30; CDR3nt: TGTGCCTGGAGCCGGGGGGGGGCCGGGGAGCTGTTTTTT; CDR3aa: CAWSRGGAGELFF
j_gene: TRBJ1-2; d_gene: -; abundance: -; v_gene: TRBV6-5; CDR3nt: TGTGCCAGCAGTTACCTGGGTTTCTCTGGCTACACCTTC; CDR3aa: CASSYLGFSGYTF
j_gene: TRBJ1-5; d_gene: -; abundance: -; v_gene: TRBV27; CDR3nt: TGTGCCAGCAGTTTAAGGCCAGGTAATCAGCCCCAGCATTTT; CDR3aa: CASSLRPGNQPQHF
j_gene: TRBJ1-3; d_gene: -; abundance: -; v_gene: TRBV6-6; CDR3nt: TGTGCCAGCAGTTACTCGCTTAACTCTGGAAACACCATATATTTT; CDR3aa: CASSYSLNSGNTIYF
j_gene: TRBJ2-7; d_gene: -; abundance: -; v_gene: TRBV2; CDR3nt: TGTGCCAGCAGTTCAGGTACGAACTACGAGCAGTACTTC; CDR3aa: CASSSGTNYEQYF
j_gene: TRBJ1-1; d_gene: -; abundance: -; v_gene: TRBV15; CDR3nt: TGTGCCACCAGCAGAGATCGAGACGGATACACTGAAGCTTTCTTT; CDR3aa: CATSRDRDGYTEAFF
j_gene: TRBJ1-2; d_gene: -; abundance: -; v_gene: TRBV6-5; CDR3nt: TGTGCCAGCAGCACGGGTCCAGGAGGATACTATGGCTACACCTTC; CDR3aa: CASSTGPGGYYGYTF
j_gene: TRBJ2-7; d_gene: TRBD1; abundance: -; v_gene: TRBV5-1; CDR3nt: TGCGCCAGCAGCTTGTTAGGGGGCGCGGATGAGCAGTACTTC; CDR3aa: CASSLLGGADEQYF
j_gene: TRBJ1-6; d_gene: -; abundance: -; v_gene: TRBV30; CDR3nt: TGTGCCTGTATATGGGGCAGGAAGAATTCACCCCTCCACTTT; CDR3aa: CACIWGRKNSPLHF
j_gene: TRBJ1-4; d_gene: TRBD1; abundance: once; v_gene: TRBV30; CDR3nt: TGTGCCTGGACCCAAACAGGGGTAGGAAAACTGTTTTTT; CDR3aa: CAWTQTGVGKLFF
j_gene: TRBJ1-2; d_gene: TRBD1; abundance: -; v_gene: TRBV7-9; CDR3nt: TGTGCCAGCAGCTCAGTCAGAGACAGGGGGCGCGATTATGGCTACACCTTC; CDR3aa: CASSSVRDRGRDYGYTF
j_gene: TRBJ1-6; d_gene: -; abundance: -; v_gene: TRBV6-5; CDR3nt: TGTGCCAGCAGTTATTCAGTCCCGGGATCAGCTTCACCCCTCCACTTT; CDR3aa: CASSYSVPGSASPLHF
j_gene: TRBJ2-3; d_gene: -; abundance: -; v_gene: TRBV29-1; CDR3nt: TGCAGCGTTGAAGGGCTCCAGGGTCGGGGCGTCACAGATACGCAGTATTTT; CDR3aa: CSVEGLQGRGVTDTQYF
j_gene: TRBJ2-3; d_gene: -; abundance: -; v_gene: TRBV9; CDR3nt: TGTGCCAGCAGCCAAGGTGGGGTTGACACAGATACGCAGTATTTT; CDR3aa: CASSQGGVDTDTQYF
j_gene: TRBJ2-7; d_gene: -; abundance: -; v_gene: TRBV30; CDR3nt: TGTGCCTGGTCAGGGGTATCCGAGCAGTACTTC; CDR3aa: CAWSGVSEQYF
j_gene: TRBJ2-7; d_gene: TRBD1; abundance: once; v_gene: TRBV9; CDR3nt: TGTGCCAGCAGTATCCGGGACAGGTCTTACGAGCAGTACTTC; CDR3aa: CASSIRDRSYEQYF
j_gene: TRBJ2-7; d_gene: -; abundance: -; v_gene: TRBV5-8; CDR3nt: TGTGCCAGCAGCTCCCGGCCCGGCACCCTTCTCTCCTACGAGCAGTACTTC; CDR3aa: CASSSRPGTLLSYEQYF
j_gene: TRBJ2-1; d_gene: -; abundance: -; v_gene: TRBV9; CDR3nt: TGTGCCAGCAGCGTAGAAACAGGCTTTGATCTGATCTTC; CDR3aa: CASSVETGFDLIF
j_gene: TRBJ2-3; d_gene: TRBD2; abundance: -; v_gene: TRBV5-1; CDR3nt: TGCGCCAGCAGTTATGGAGCGGGAGACACAGATACGCAGTATTTT; CDR3aa: CASSYGAGDTDTQYF
j_gene: TRBJ2-5; d_gene: TRBD1; abundance: -; v_gene: TRBV7-2; CDR3nt: TGTGCCAGCAGCAGGGACAGTAAAGAGACCCAGTACTTC; CDR3aa: CASSRDSKETQYF
j_gene: TRBJ2-7; d_gene: TRBD2; abundance: few; v_gene: TRBV7-9; CDR3nt: TGTGCCAGCAGCTTAATGGCGGGAGTCCACGAGCAGTACTTC; CDR3aa: CASSLMAGVHEQYF
j_gene: TRBJ2-1; d_gene: TRBD2; abundance: few; v_gene: TRBV2; CDR3nt: TGTGCCAGCGGGGGGACTACTGTGTTCTTC; CDR3aa: CASGGTTVFF
j_gene: TRBJ2-7; d_gene: -; abundance: -; v_gene: TRBV7-2; CDR3nt: TGTGCCAGCAGCTCAACGGGCTCCTACGAGCAGTACTTC; CDR3aa: CASSSTGSYEQYF
j_gene: TRBJ2-1; d_gene: -; abundance: -; v_gene: TRBV5-1; CDR3nt: TGCGCCAGCAGCTCACAGGCGAGCTCCTACAATGAGCAGTTCTTC; CDR3aa: CASSSQASSYNEQFF
j_gene: TRBJ2-7; d_gene: -; abundance: -; v_gene: TRBV5-1; CDR3nt: TGCGCCAGCAGCTTGAGAGGGTCAGGCTCCTACGAGCAGTACTTC; CDR3aa: CASSLRGSGSYEQYF
j_gene: TRBJ2-1; d_gene: -; abundance: -; v_gene: TRBV7-3; CDR3nt: TGTGCCAGCAGCAACCGGGGGATCCTTTCGGATGAGCAGTTCTTC; CDR3aa: CASSNRGILSDEQFF
j_gene: TRBJ1-3; d_gene: -; abundance: few; v_gene: TRBV7-9; CDR3nt: TGTGCCAGCAGCATCAAGCCGGGATCTGGAGGAAACACCATATATTTT; CDR3aa: CASSIKPGSGGNTIYF
j_gene: TRBJ2-7; d_gene: -; abundance: once; v_gene: TRBV15; CDR3nt: TGTGCCACCAGCAGACACGGGAGCTCCTACGAGCAGTACTTC; CDR3aa: CATSRHGSSYEQYF
j_gene: TRBJ2-1; d_gene: -; abundance: -; v_gene: TRBV5-6; CDR3nt: TGTGCCAGCAGCTACAACAATGAGCAGTTCTTC; CDR3aa: CASSYNNEQFF
j_gene: TRBJ1-5; d_gene: -; abundance: -; v_gene: TRBV7-9; CDR3nt: TGTGCCAGCAGCGATAATAGGGTCAGCCAAAACAATCAGCCCCAGCATTTT; CDR3aa: CASSDNRVSQNNQPQHF
j_gene: TRBJ1-3; d_gene: -; abundance: -; v_gene: TRBV6-1; CDR3nt: TGTGCCAGCAGTGAAGTGGTCGGAAACACCATATATTTT; CDR3aa: CASSEVVGNTIYF
j_gene: TRBJ2-1; d_gene: TRBD2; abundance: -; v_gene: TRBV13; CDR3nt: TGTGCCAGCAGCTTAGGCCGGGACTATTATGAGCAGTTCTTC; CDR3aa: CASSLGRDYYEQFF
j_gene: TRBJ2-3; d_gene: -; abundance: -; v_gene: TRBV2; CDR3nt: TGTGCCAGCAGTGGGGGTAGCGGAAGCACAGATACGCAGTATTTT; CDR3aa: CASSGGSGSTDTQYF
j_gene: TRBJ2-7; d_gene: -; abundance: -; v_gene: TRBV19; CDR3nt: TGTGCCAGTAGCTCCCCCGGGGGCACCTACGAGCAGTACTTC; CDR3aa: CASSSPGGTYEQYF
j_gene: TRBJ1-1; d_gene: -; abundance: -; v_gene: TRBV7-3; CDR3nt: TGTGCCAGCAGCTTAATACCCGGGACGGGCGCTGAAGCTTTCTTT; CDR3aa: CASSLIPGTGAEAFF
j_gene: TRBJ2-7; d_gene: -; abundance: once; v_gene: TRBV28; CDR3nt: TGTGCCAGCAGTTTCGGCGAGTTCGGCCAGTACTTC; CDR3aa: CASSFGEFGQYF
j_gene: TRBJ2-3; d_gene: -; abundance: -; v_gene: TRBV18; CDR3nt: TGTGCCAGCTCACCACTGGACACCTACCGCACAGATACGCAGTATTTT; CDR3aa: CASSPLDTYRTDTQYF
j_gene: TRBJ2-7; d_gene: -; abundance: -; v_gene: TRBV7-7; CDR3nt: TGTGCTAGCAGCCGGGATTCTTCCTACGAGCAGTACTTC; CDR3aa: CASSRDSSYEQYF
j_gene: TRBJ2-5; d_gene: TRBD2; abundance: -; v_gene: TRBV5-1; CDR3nt: TGCGCCAGCAGCTTGATCCTAGCGGGGGGGCAAGAGACCCAGTACTTC; CDR3aa: CASSLILAGGQETQYF
j_gene: TRBJ2-2; d_gene: TRBD1; abundance: -; v_gene: TRBV7-2; CDR3nt: TGTGCCAGCAGCTCGCAGGGGGCGAAAGGCGGGGAGCTGTTTTTT; CDR3aa: CASSSQGAKGGELFF
j_gene: TRBJ1-2; d_gene: TRBD1; abundance: -; v_gene: TRBV5-1; CDR3nt: TGCGCCAGCAGCTTGGGCGGGACAGGAAACTTCTATGGCTACACCTTC; CDR3aa: CASSLGGTGNFYGYTF
j_gene: TRBJ2-7; d_gene: -; abundance: -; v_gene: TRBV27; CDR3nt: TGTGCCAGCAGTCCGCGCCCCCAGGTTTTATTCACCTACGAGCAGTACTTC; CDR3aa: CASSPRPQVLFTYEQYF
j_gene: TRBJ2-1; d_gene: TRBD2; abundance: -; v_gene: TRBV19; CDR3nt: TGTGCCAGTACCTTTGGAGGTAGCGGGACCTACAATGAGCAGTTCTTC; CDR3aa: CASTFGGSGTYNEQFF
j_gene: TRBJ2-2; d_gene: TRBD1; abundance: -; v_gene: TRBV5-1; CDR3nt: TGCGCCAGCAGCCCTGGACAGGGTGGTCTGGCCGGGGAGCTGTTTTTT; CDR3aa: CASSPGQGGLAGELFF
j_gene: TRBJ2-5; d_gene: TRBD1; abundance: once; v_gene: TRBV30; CDR3nt: TGTGCCTGGAGAATCAGGGGGCGCGTAGTTTACGAAGAGACCCAGTACTTC; CDR3aa: CAWRIRGRVVYEETQYF
j_gene: TRBJ2-7; d_gene: -; abundance: -; v_gene: TRBV6-1; CDR3nt: TGTGCCAGCAGTGAAGCTCTGGGCGGCGAGCAGTACTTC; CDR3aa: CASSEALGGEQYF
j_gene: TRBJ2-7; d_gene: TRBD2; abundance: -; v_gene: TRBV2; CDR3nt: TGTGCCAGCAGTGACCAAGCGGGGGGCTACGAGCAGTACTTC; CDR3aa: CASSDQAGGYEQYF
j_gene: TRBJ2-1; d_gene: TRBD2; abundance: -; v_gene: TRBV7-3; CDR3nt: TGTGCCAGCAGCCGGGGGCGGGGGGTATACGATGAGCAGTTCTTC; CDR3aa: CASSRGRGVYDEQFF
j_gene: TRBJ1-2; d_gene: TRBD1; abundance: -; v_gene: TRBV7-8; CDR3nt: TGTGCCAGCAGCTTAGCAAGTCGGGGACAGGGTGGCTACACCTTC; CDR3aa: CASSLASRGQGGYTF
j_gene: TRBJ1-4; d_gene: -; abundance: -; v_gene: TRBV18; CDR3nt: TGTGCCAGCTCACCCCAGAATCAGCGGGAGGAAAAACTGTTTTTT; CDR3aa: CASSPQNQREEKLFF
j_gene: TRBJ2-5; d_gene: -; abundance: -; v_gene: TRBV29-1; CDR3nt: TGCAGCGTTAAGCCTGTGCAGGGGAGCCAAGAGACCCAGTACTTC; CDR3aa: CSVKPVQGSQETQYF
j_gene: TRBJ2-3; d_gene: -; abundance: -; v_gene: TRBV13; CDR3nt: TGTGCCAGCAGCCCTTTCCCTAGCGACAGGGTCGTGCGTAGCACAGATACGCAGTATTTT; CDR3aa: CASSPFPSDRVVRSTDTQYF
j_gene: TRBJ2-1; d_gene: -; abundance: -; v_gene: TRBV7-2; CDR3nt: TGTGCCAGCAGCTTAGCGGGGATAGAAGGCCCCTCCTACAATGAGCAGTTCTTC; CDR3aa: CASSLAGIEGPSYNEQFF